Sequencing of this T cell receptor (beta chain) was carried out in a study of cytomegalovirus exposure and HLA in healthy donors. CDR3 length: 9 amino acids. With 6 bases removed from V and 8 bases from J, the gap between germline ends came to 7 bases. Germline values: CDR1 DFQATT, CDR2 SNEGSKA (reference sequence). This clone was recorded a few times. The target antigen is unknown. Findings and caveats of the study: Later analysis placed DRB1 highest and HLA-C lowest in TCR association rates, which differed by HLA locus.

Vbeta (60) and Jbeta (13) primers were used in the PCR. Sequencing used immunoSEQ multiplex PCR; TCRdb keeps in-frame clones, though not all of them. The sample includes 70,000 to 95,000 clones, more than 75% of them seen just once. The clonotype originates from a woman aged 40-49 years in good health and CMV-seropositive. The sequenced material came from PBMCs. V gene TRBV20-1 combines with J gene TRBJ1-2; D is ambiguous. CDR3 DNA: TGCAGTGCCACGGGGGGCTACACCTTC. Its translation is CSATGGYTF.